What follows are 29 T cell receptor beta chains derived from one specimen sequenced in a study of T cells in Graves' hyperthyroidism and ophthalmopathy (dated by TCRdb to the late 2010s). Receptors were amplified or captured by multiplex PCR. For sequencing, an Illumina HiSeq 2000 was employed. The TCR beta CDR3 regions were amplified from the RNA transcripts. A first-round RT-PCR of the TCR CDR3 used the HTBI primer set with the Qiagen OneStep RT-PCR kit. The raw public reads went through TCRdb reprocessing: fastp at Q25, MiXCR clone calling, in-frame beta chains kept. A single entry per CDR3 protein holds the most common genes and DNA from its merged rows. The sample contains 600,000 to 900,000 distinct CDR3 sequences, roughly 15% of them found a single time. Around 8.1% of the sample lies in the top ten. The sample taken for sequencing was blood. These receptors all stem from a man aged 18 to 30 with Graves' hyperthyroidism.

This clonotype was recorded many times. V usage is TRBV20-1 and J usage is TRBJ2-7; D uncertain. In germline, CDR1 is DFQATT, CDR2 SNEGSKA (reference sequence). V dropped 3 bases and J dropped 0 bases, with 12 bases sitting between them. The CDR3 sequence is 14 residues long. The CDR3, as DNA: TGCAGTGCTAGGAAGGTCGGCGCCTCCTACGAGCAGTACTTC. It specifies CSARKVGASYEQYF.

This clonotype appeared many times. The V call is TRBV18, the J call TRBJ2-2; D possibly corresponds to TRBD1 (5 bases). The germline V and J ends were trimmed by 3 bases and 3 bases, with 11 bases remaining between them. CDR3 length: 15 amino acids. Germline lookup yields CDR1 KGHSH and CDR2 LQKENI. The CDR3 DNA follows: TGTGCCAGCTCACCGGAAGGGGCCTACACCGGGGAGCTGTTTTTT. The encoded protein is CASSPEGAYTGELFF.

The chain carries TRBV20-1 and TRBJ2-1, with 12 bases matching TRBD2. The CDR3 has 19 residues. The V gene end was trimmed by 0 bases and the J gene end by 7 bases; junction bases not matched to a gene: 16. CDR1 and CDR2 (germline): DFQATT, SNEGSKA (reference sequence). CDR3 amino acids: CSARDNFLAGGLGWNEQFF. The CDR3 DNA reads as TGCAGTGCTAGAGATAATTTCCTAGCGGGAGGGCTCGGCTGGAATGAGCAGTTCTTC.

J is TRBJ2-7 and V is TRBV20-1, with D perhaps matching TRBD2 (6 bases). Trimming took off 8 bases at V and 1 base at J, with 18 bases between the two ends. This CDR3 contains 14 residues. The germline V gene encodes CDR1 DFQATT and CDR2 SNEGSKA (reference sequence). The CDR3 DNA follows: TGCAGTACCAAACCGGGGGATAGGTCCTACGAGCAGTACTTC. Protein product: CSTKPGDRSYEQYF.

V usage is TRBV20-1 and J usage is TRBJ2-3; D remains unclear. The V end lost 3 bases, the J end lost 0 bases, and 7 bases lay between the germline ends. CDR3 length equals 13 residues. CDR1 is DFQATT, CDR2 SNEGSKA, per germline (reference sequence). The chain's CDR3 is CSARSSSTDTQYF. The DNA of the CDR3 is TGCAGTGCTAGGTCCAGCAGCACAGATACGCAGTATTTT.

The rearrangement uses TRBV7-2 and TRBJ2-1; D gene unclear. This CDR3 is built from 13 residues. The V gene lost 5 bases and the J gene lost 7 bases, with 12 bases spanning the gap. CDR1 and CDR2 from the germline V gene are SGHTA and FQGNSA. CDR3 region: CASSLKGFNEQFF. For the CDR3, the DNA is TGTGCCAGCAGCCTAAAGGGTTTTAATGAGCAGTTCTTC.

This sequence joins TRBV20-1 and TRBJ2-7; a weak D match, TRBD2 (5 bases). CDR1 is DFQATT, CDR2 SNEGSKA, per germline (reference sequence). The CDR3 has 15 amino acids. V lost 0 bases and J lost 7, with 19 bases in between. CDR3 coding DNA: TGCAGTGCTAGAGATCTTTGGGCTAGCCCGGATGAGCAGTACTTC. It specifies CSARDLWASPDEQYF.

This clonotype was counted between two and nine times. This chain uses TRBV7-2 with TRBJ2-7, with 7 bases matching TRBD2. J lost 0 bases, V lost 4 bases, and 3 bases had no gene match. The CDR3 totals 14 residues. Germline CDR1 is SGHTA and CDR2 is FQGNSA. CDR3 amino acids: CASSWAGVSYEQYF. The CDR3 DNA reads as TGTGCCAGCAGCTGGGCGGGAGTCTCCTACGAGCAGTACTTC.

The chain is built from TRBV3-1 and TRBJ2-6; 7 positions match TRBD2. Looked up from germline, CDR1 is LGHDT and CDR2 is YNNKEL (reference sequence). Trimming took 0 bases from V and 4 from J; bases not matched to a gene: 9. The CDR3 contains 18 residues. The CDR3 loop is CASSQDVGGPAGANVLTF. CDR3 bases: TGTGCCAGCAGCCAAGATGTGGGAGGGCCCGCCGGGGCCAACGTCCTGACTTTC.

This clonotype has a handful of counts. The CDR3 region is CASSLDRGTYGYTF. CDR3 DNA sequence: TGCGCCAGCAGCTTGGACAGGGGTACCTATGGCTACACCTTC. The J gene is TRBJ1-2, the V gene TRBV5-1; 7 positions match TRBD1. CDR1 and CDR2 from the germline V gene are SGHRS and YFSETQ. The CDR3 has 14 amino acids. Losses at the gene ends were 0 bases for V and 4 bases for J; bases not matched to a gene: 3.

V and J are TRBV9 and TRBJ2-6; the match to TRBD2 covers 11 bases. J gave up 2 bases and V 3 bases, and 7 bases lay outside the gene matches. The CDR3 is 18 residues long. Germline-derived CDR1 and CDR2 are SGDLS and YYNGEE. The CDR3 sequence is CASSAPSGRSAGANVLTF. The CDR3 nucleotides are TGTGCCAGCAGCGCCCCTAGCGGGAGGTCGGCTGGGGCCAACGTCCTGACTTTC.

This chain links TRBV10-2 with TRBJ2-1; D not certain. The V gene lost 0 bases and the J gene lost 8 bases, with 5 bases spanning the gap. This CDR3 is 12 amino acids long. The germline V gene has CDR1 WSHSY and CDR2 SAAADI. The CDR3 spells CASSESGHEQFF. CDR3 nucleotides: TGCGCCAGCAGTGAGTCTGGACATGAGCAGTTCTTC.

This clonotype showed up just a few times. The chain joins TRBV20-1 to TRBJ2-7; 10 nucleotides align to TRBD2. CDR3 length: 14 residues. J gave up 5 bases and V 3 bases, and 7 bases lay outside the gene matches. CDR1 and CDR2 (germline): DFQATT, SNEGSKA (reference sequence). The CDR3 region is CSASPGTSAHEQYF. CDR3 nucleotides: TGCAGTGCTAGTCCCGGGACTAGCGCTCACGAGCAGTACTTC.

This chain uses TRBV5-4 with TRBJ2-4; D possibly corresponds to TRBD1 (6 bases). Germline loops: CDR1 SGHNT, CDR2 YYREEE (reference sequence). The CDR3 totals 15 residues. V was pared by 0 bases and J by 7 bases, with 14 bases between. In DNA form, the CDR3 reads TGTGCCAGCAGCTTGGTAGGGGGAGTGTCGAACATTCAGTACTTC. This codes for CASSLVGGVSNIQYF.

This clonotype was observed many times. The chain recombines TRBV2 with TRBJ1-5; D gene ambiguous. There are 15 residues in the CDR3. V was pared by 4 bases and J by 3 bases, with 13 bases between. Germline CDR1 reads SNHLY; CDR2 reads FYNNEI. The CDR3 loop is CASSGQIGNNQPQHF. As DNA, the CDR3 is TGTGCCAGCAGTGGCCAAATAGGGAACAATCAGCCCCAGCATTTT.

The chain employs TRBV20-1 and TRBJ2-1; tentative D call: TRBD1 (6 bases). V was pared by 0 bases and J by 0 bases, with 12 bases between. The CDR3 is 16 residues long. Germline V gene sequence: CDR1 DFQATT, CDR2 SNEGSKA (reference sequence). In DNA form, the CDR3 reads TGCAGTGCTAGAGAGAAAGACAGGACCTCCTACAATGAGCAGTTCTTC. Protein sequence: CSAREKDRTSYNEQFF.

This clonotype was detected a few times. A much larger clonotype is one base distant, so this may be a read error. The chain employs TRBV28 and TRBJ2-1; D is ambiguous. Germline-derived CDR1 and CDR2 are MDHEN and SYDVKM. Trimming removed 6 bases at V and 9 bases at J, with 12 bases between. The CDR3 spans 12 residues. The CDR3 DNA reads TGTGCCAGCAGAGCGCGATGGCGTGAGCAGTTCTTC. Its translation is CASRARWREQFF.

In this sample, this clonotype turned up many times. The DNA of the CDR3 is TGTGCCAGCGAACCATTTGGGAACACTGAAGCTTTCTTT. The encoded protein is CASEPFGNTEAFF. V usage is TRBV6-1 and J usage is TRBJ1-1; D is undetermined. Trimming stripped 8 bases from V and 1 base from J, with 11 bases between. From germline, CDR1 is MNHNS and CDR2 SASEGT. The CDR3 length is 13 residues.

This chain joins TRBV20-1 and TRBJ2-7; D call uncertain. Trimming removed 5 bases from V and 3 bases from J, with 17 bases in between. The CDR3 spans 14 residues. CDR1 DFQATT and CDR2 SNEGSKA come from the germline V gene (reference sequence). Here the CDR3 reads CSAQMVGIFYEQYF. CDR3 coding DNA: TGCAGTGCTCAAATGGTAGGAATTTTCTACGAGCAGTACTTC.

The chain recombines TRBV20-1 with TRBJ2-1; the match to TRBD1 covers 10 bases. The germline V gene has CDR1 DFQATT and CDR2 SNEGSKA (reference sequence). This CDR3 contains 14 residues. V shed 4 bases and J 8 bases; nucleotides not matched to a gene: 8. CDR3 loop: CSANDRGLFDEQFF. The CDR3 nucleotides are TGCAGTGCTAACGACAGGGGGCTCTTCGATGAGCAGTTCTTC.

This clonotype was observed a few times. V usage is TRBV7-2 and J usage is TRBJ1-6; TRBD1 matches at 7 bases. The CDR3 runs 14 residues. With V trimmed by 4 bases and J by 10 bases, 7 bases remained unmatched. CDR1 SGHTA and CDR2 FQGNSA come from the germline V gene. The CDR3 bases are TGTGCCAGCAGCTCCAGGGACAGCGCCTCACCCCTCCACTTT. Translating gives CASSSRDSASPLHF. Based on the CDR3 plus reference TRBV7-2 and TRBJ1-6, the full variable domain is GAGVSQSPSNKVTEKGKDVELRCDPISGHTALYWYRQSLGQGLEFLIYFQGNSAPDKSGLPSDRFSAERTGGSVSTLTIQRTQQEDSAVYLCASSSRDSASPLHFGNGTRLTVT.

This clonotype was picked up many times. The CDR3 nucleotides read TGTGCCAGCAGCTCGACCCTTACGGCCACTGAAGCTTTCTTT. Protein product: CASSSTLTATEAFF. The V and J genes are TRBV12-3 or TRBV12-4 and TRBJ1-1; D is ambiguous. The germline V and J ends were trimmed by 6 bases and 4 bases, with 15 bases remaining between them. CDR3 size: 14 residues.

This clonotype was observed at least ten times. The rearrangement joins TRBV2 to TRBJ2-3; 9 bases line up with TRBD1. Trimming at V came to 4 bases and at J to 3 bases, leaving 5 bases not matched to a gene. In germline, CDR1 is SNHLY, CDR2 FYNNEI. CDR3 length: 15 amino acids. CDR3 residues: CASSGGGQGTDTQYF. DNA for the CDR3: TGTGCCAGCAGTGGAGGGGGACAGGGAACAGATACGCAGTATTTT.

This clonotype was seen at least ten times. V usage is TRBV27 and J usage is TRBJ2-1; TRBD1 might be the D (7 bases). Germline V CDR1 and CDR2: MNHEY, SMNVEV (reference sequence). The CDR3 is 18 amino acids. V was shortened by 5 bases and J by 6 bases, with 26 bases between the two germline ends. CDR3 coding DNA: TGTGCCAGCAGTCTCAGGACAGGCCTAGGGAGCGGGTCCAATGAGCAGTTCTTC. Its translation: CASSLRTGLGSGSNEQFF.

This rearrangement joins TRBV15 to TRBJ2-3; possibly TRBD1 for D (5 bases). V lost 1 base, J lost 3 bases, and 11 bases lay in between. The CDR3 is 15 amino acids. Germline CDR1 reads LNHNV; CDR2 reads YYDKDF (reference sequence). CDR3 region: CATSRGGSGTDTQYF. CDR3 nucleotides: TGTGCCACCAGCAGAGGTGGGTCAGGGACAGATACGCAGTATTTT.

In this sample, this clonotype turned up a few times. The CDR3 spells CASSFGDRGYNEQFF. In nucleotides, the CDR3 is TGTGCCAGCAGCTTCGGGGACAGGGGTTACAATGAGCAGTTCTTC. V and J are TRBV11-3 and TRBJ2-1, with TRBD1 matching 10 bases. Germline assignment: CDR1 SGHNT and CDR2 YENEEA. Trimming at V came to 3 bases and at J to 4 bases, leaving 3 bases not matched to a gene. This CDR3 has 15 amino acids.

The chain recombines TRBV29-1 with TRBJ2-7, with D unresolved. Trimming removed 7 bases from V and 1 base from J, with 17 bases in between. The CDR3 contains 14 residues. The germline gives CDR1 SQVTM, CDR2 ANQGSEA. For the CDR3, the DNA is TGCAGCGGATTAGGCTCCAGCCCATCCTACGAGCAGTACTTC. Translation gives CSGLGSSPSYEQYF.

The V and J genes are TRBV6-1 and TRBJ2-4; D gene uncertain. CDR1 MNHNS and CDR2 SASEGT come from the germline V gene. The V and J ends lost 0 bases and 9 bases respectively, with 12 bases between them. The CDR3 is 14 residues long. Here the CDR3 DNA reads TGTGCCAGCAGTGAAGCGGTTTCCCGGGCCATTCAGTACTTC. Protein product: CASSEAVSRAIQYF.

The CDR3 protein is CASSLIFPSGNEETQYF. The DNA of the CDR3 is TGTGCCAGCAGTTTAATTTTCCCTAGCGGCAACGAAGAGACCCAGTACTTC. The V call is TRBV28, the J call TRBJ2-5, with 7 bases matching TRBD2. The CDR3 length is 17 residues. The trim removed 2 bases at V and 3 bases at J, leaving 12 bases unmatched. CDR1 is MDHEN and CDR2 is SYDVKM in the germline V gene.